One and the same sample provided the 28 T cell receptor beta chains below, sequenced in a study of cytomegalovirus exposure and HLA in healthy donors. The PCR had 60 Vbeta and 13 Jbeta primers. This table comes from immunoSEQ multiplex PCR, and its TCRdb copy is limited to in-frame clones, with some not included. This table has around 140,000 clones, more than 65% appearing once. Sequencing was performed on PBMCs. The receptors come from a male donor in good health and CMV-seropositive.

This clone has a handful of counts. This chain joins TRBV27 and TRBJ2-1; 7 bases map to TRBD2. Looked up from germline, CDR1 is MNHEY and CDR2 is SMNVEV (reference sequence). V was pared by 6 bases and J by 7 bases, with 18 bases of the junction left unmatched. This CDR3 region has 17 residues. CDR3 sequence (DNA): TGTGCCAGCAGCGCCCGTTACTGGGGGGAGGGCCAGAATGAGCAGTTCTTC. This gives the protein CASSARYWGEGQNEQFF.

The chain joins TRBV6-1 to TRBJ2-3; the match to TRBD2 covers 9 bases. The CDR3 is 15 residues long. V shed 4 bases and J 4 bases; nucleotides not matched to a gene: 6. Germline V gives CDR1 MNHNS, CDR2 SASEGT. The CDR3, as DNA: TGTGCCAGCAGTGCTAGCGGGGTGTGGGCAGATACGCAGTATTTT. Translated, it gives CASSASGVWADTQYF.

As regards this clone: The junction shows a germline mismatch at one end, possibly a read error. This specimen includes other DNA sequences encoding the same CDR3. The rearrangement uses TRBV18 and TRBJ1-5; D perhaps matches TRBD1 (5 bases). Germline lookup yields CDR1 KGHSH and CDR2 LQKENI. The CDR3 is 18 amino acids. The CDR3 DNA sequence: TGTGCCAGCTCACAGACTCTAGCGTGGGGGGATAGCAATCAGCCCCAGCATTTC. It yields the protein CASSQTLAWGDSNQPQHF.

The chain has TRBV6-1 and TRBJ2-4, with TRBD1 matching over 9 bases. The V segment lost 2 bases and the J segment 6 bases; nucleotides outside the gene matches: 8. The CDR3 runs to 16 residues. Germline values: CDR1 MNHNS, CDR2 SASEGT. For the CDR3, the DNA is TGTGCCAGCAGTGAAATCGAAGCGGACAGGGGAAACATTCAGTACTTC. It is translated as CASSEIEADRGNIQYF.

The chain has TRBV11-2 and TRBJ2-7; TRBD2 matches at 11 bases. Trimming removed 4 bases from V and 4 bases from J; junction bases left unmatched: 15. The CDR3 runs 18 residues. Germline CDR1 SGHAT, CDR2 FQNNGV. This CDR3 is CASSSAFDTSGSDYEQYF. The CDR3 nucleotides read TGTGCCAGCAGCTCCGCCTTCGATACTAGCGGGAGTGATTACGAGCAGTACTTC. Variable domain in full (rest from reference TRBV11-2 and TRBJ2-7): EAGVAQSPRYKIIEKRQSVAFWCNPISGHATLYWYQQILGQGPKLLIQFQNNGVVDDSQLPKDRFSAERLKGVDSTLKIQPAKLEDSAVYLCASSSAFDTSGSDYEQYFGPGTRLTVT.

The rearrangement uses TRBV28 and TRBJ1-3, with a possible D match to TRBD1 (6 bases). Trimming removed 7 bases from V and 3 bases from J, with 13 bases in between. The CDR3 is 14 residues long. Germline CDR1 and CDR2: MDHEN and SYDVKM. CDR3 sequence reads: CASTAGVDGNTIYF. The CDR3 nucleotides are TGTGCCAGCACGGCAGGGGTTGATGGAAACACCATATATTTT. Looking up the rest from reference TRBV28 and TRBJ1-3 gives the full variable domain: DVKVTQSSRYLVKRTGEKVFLECVQDMDHENMFWYRQDPGLGLRLIYFSYDVKMKEKGDIPEGYSVSREKKERFSLILESASTNQTSMYLCASTAGVDGNTIYFGEGSWLTVV.

The J gene is TRBJ1-1, the V gene TRBV7-9; D is uncertain. The CDR3 runs 12 residues. The germline V and J ends were trimmed by 2 bases and 7 bases, with 8 bases remaining between them. Germline V gene data show CDR1 as SEHNR and CDR2 as FQNEAQ (reference sequence). CDR3 bases: TGTGCCAGCAGCTTATTCGAACTTGAAGCTTTCTTT. Translation: CASSLFELEAFF.

In this sample, this clone turned up a few times. The chain uses TRBV19 and TRBJ1-2; no clear D gene. The V gene's germline CDR1 is LNHDA and CDR2 SQIVND (reference sequence). The CDR3 contains 13 residues. Deletions cut 3 bases from V and 8 bases from J, with 13 bases between. The CDR3 here is CASSMREFGGYTF. In DNA, the CDR3 is TGTGCCAGTAGTATGAGGGAATTCGGCGGCTACACCTTC.

For this clone: Additional DNA sequences in this sample encode the identical CDR3. This rearrangement joins TRBV5-1 to TRBJ2-1; D ambiguous. Germline lookup yields CDR1 SGHRS and CDR2 YFSETQ. V was cut by 0 bases and J by 6 bases, with 4 bases left in between. The CDR3 contains 12 residues. The CDR3 spells CASSLAGNEQFF. The CDR3 DNA reads TGCGCCAGCAGCTTGGCCGGCAATGAGCAGTTCTTC.

This chain joins TRBV4-1 and TRBJ1-2; D is unresolved. The length of the CDR3 is 14 residues. Germline V gene data show CDR1 as MGHRA and CDR2 as YSYEKL. Trimming stripped 2 bases from V and 3 bases from J, with 10 bases between. This CDR3 reads CASSQSQVDYGYTF. CDR3 coding DNA: TGCGCCAGCAGCCAATCTCAGGTAGACTATGGCTACACCTTC.

This clone was observed a few times. The chain uses TRBV28 and TRBJ2-1; D possibly corresponds to TRBD2 (5 bases). Trimming left V 0 bases short and J 4 bases short, with 10 bases between. The germline gives CDR1 MDHEN, CDR2 SYDVKM. This CDR3 comprises 15 residues. CDR3 amino acids: CASSLWAGLYNEQFF. CDR3 coding DNA: TGTGCCAGCAGTTTATGGGCCGGACTTTACAATGAGCAGTTCTTC.

The chain is built from TRBV5-4 and TRBJ2-7; no clear D. This CDR3 has 13 residues. The V gene's germline CDR1 is SGHNT and CDR2 YYREEE (reference sequence). V dropped 0 bases and J dropped 7 bases, with 11 bases sitting between them. The CDR3 nucleotides are TGTGCCAGCAGCTTGGCCTGGGCTGGTGAGCAGTACTTC. Translated: CASSLAWAGEQYF.

The chain recombines TRBV7-9 with TRBJ1-1, with D tentatively TRBD1 (5 bases). Germline CDR1 and CDR2: SEHNR and FQNEAQ (reference sequence). The CDR3 spans 14 residues. Trimming removed 6 bases from V and 5 bases from J, with 16 bases in between. The CDR3 region has the DNA TGTGCCAGCAGTAATTGGGGGGTGGAGACTGAAGCTTTCTTT. Translated: CASSNWGVETEAFF.

The gene calls are TRBV18 and TRBJ2-5; possible D gene TRBD2, 5 bases. In germline, CDR1 is KGHSH, CDR2 LQKENI. This CDR3 has 13 amino acids. V was clipped by 4 bases and J by 5 bases, with 11 bases between them. The CDR3 region has the DNA TGTGCCAGCTCACTTGACCTAGCTGAGACCCAGTACTTC. Protein product: CASSLDLAETQYF.

In its sample, this clone was seen once. This chain connects TRBV18 to TRBJ1-1; 8 bases are a match to TRBD1. CDR3 length equals 16 residues. The V and J ends lost 2 bases and 5 bases, in that order; junction bases with no gene match: 10. Germline V gene lookup returns CDR1 KGHSH and CDR2 LQKENI. The DNA of the CDR3 is TGTGCCAGCTCACCAGGGCAGGGGGCGCGGTTGACTGAAGCTTTCTTT. This sequence encodes CASSPGQGARLTEAFF.

Written as DNA, the CDR3 is TGTGCCAGCACCGAGGACTCCGGGACTGAAGCTTTCTTT. It translates to CASTEDSGTEAFF. The chain uses TRBV2 and TRBJ1-1; the D is unclear. V shed 7 bases and J shed 5 bases, with 14 bases lying between them. The CDR3 length is 13 residues. In germline, CDR1 is SNHLY, CDR2 FYNNEI.

This clone has just one count. The CDR3 is CASSLTGDEQYF. The CDR3 nucleotides are TGCGCCAGCAGCTTGACAGGGGACGAGCAGTACTTC. V is TRBV5-1 and J is TRBJ2-7, with 7 bases identical to TRBD1. The CDR3 is 12 amino acids. Looked up from germline, CDR1 is SGHRS and CDR2 is YFSETQ. The J segment lost 5 bases and the V segment lost 1 base, leaving 0 bases of the junction unmatched.

The rearrangement uses TRBV19 and TRBJ2-7; D perhaps matches TRBD1 (5 bases). V shed 5 bases and J shed 6 bases, with 17 bases lying between them. The germline V gene has CDR1 LNHDA and CDR2 SQIVND (reference sequence). The CDR3 is 14 amino acids. The CDR3: CASSRSGISSEQYF. The CDR3 DNA follows: TGTGCCAGTAGTCGCTCAGGGATTTCGAGCGAGCAGTACTTC.

This clone was observed a single time. The same CDR3 can be traced to other DNA sequences in this sample. The V call is TRBV5-1, the J call TRBJ2-5, with D perhaps matching TRBD1 (6 bases). V was cut by 5 bases and J by 4 bases, with 12 bases left in between. This CDR3 is built from 13 residues. Germline V gene sequence: CDR1 SGHRS, CDR2 YFSETQ. CDR3 bases: TGCGCCAGCAGTCGACCACAGGGAGAGACCCAGTACTTC. Translated, it gives CASSRPQGETQYF.

This clone was seen a handful of times. The chain carries TRBV2 and TRBJ2-1, with D possibly matching TRBD2 (5 bases). Germline V gives CDR1 SNHLY, CDR2 FYNNEI. V dropped 8 bases and J dropped 5 bases, with 13 bases sitting between them. This CDR3 spans 13 amino acids. In nucleotides, the CDR3 is TGTGCCAGCCGGGATCCAGGACACAATGAGCAGTTCTTC. Its protein is CASRDPGHNEQFF.

The V gene is TRBV28, the J gene TRBJ1-2; 10 positions match TRBD1. CDR1 is MDHEN, CDR2 SYDVKM, per germline. Trimming took 8 bases from V and 7 from J; bases not matched to a gene: 10. The CDR3 extends over 14 amino acids. The CDR3 protein is CASQGTGDWVGYTF. CDR3 nucleotide sequence: TGTGCCAGCCAAGGGACAGGGGATTGGGTTGGCTACACCTTC.

The rearrangement links TRBV5-1 to TRBJ2-7, with 10 positions matching TRBD1. J gave up 2 bases and V 4 bases, and 9 bases lay outside the gene matches. Germline-derived CDR1 and CDR2 are SGHRS and YFSETQ. CDR3 length equals 16 residues. The CDR3 region is CASSLTLTGGAYEQYF. CDR3 DNA sequence: TGCGCCAGCAGCCTAACTTTGACAGGGGGCGCCTACGAGCAGTACTTC.

This clone was seen only a few times. This chain's CDR3 is CASSEWLGTGKNEQFF. The CDR3 DNA reads TGTGCCAGCAGTGAATGGTTGGGGACAGGGAAGAATGAGCAGTTCTTC. This rearrangement joins TRBV25-1 to TRBJ2-1, with 9 bases aligning to TRBD1. CDR1 is MGHDK, CDR2 SYGVNS, per germline. The CDR3 is 16 residues long. Trimming at V came to 1 base and at J to 7 bases, leaving 8 bases not matched to a gene.

This clone has a single count. The same CDR3 can be traced to other DNA sequences in this sample. The chain couples TRBV6-1 to TRBJ1-2; 9 bases match TRBD1. J gave up 8 bases and V 2 bases, and 6 bases lay outside the gene matches. This CDR3 is built from 14 residues. The V gene's germline CDR1 is MNHNS and CDR2 SASEGT. CDR3 sequence (DNA): TGTGCCAGCAGTGAAATGAGGACAGGGGAAGGCTACACCTTC. Its protein product is CASSEMRTGEGYTF.

The chain is built from TRBV10-3 and TRBJ2-3, with TRBD2 matching over 9 bases. The trim removed 4 bases at V and 2 bases at J, leaving 7 bases unmatched. Germline CDR1 ENHRY, CDR2 SYGVKD. There are 16 residues in the CDR3. CDR3 sequence: CAISGVAGAPTDTQYF. DNA for the CDR3: TGTGCCATCAGTGGGGTAGCGGGGGCCCCCACAGATACGCAGTATTTT.

The CDR3 sequence: CASSLRGAENIQYF. The CDR3 DNA reads TGTGCCAGCAGCCTACGGGGGGCCGAAAACATTCAGTACTTC. The rearrangement uses TRBV5-4 and TRBJ2-4; perhaps TRBD2 as D (7 bases). The CDR3 is 14 residues long. V lost 4 bases to trimming and J lost 5 bases, with 13 bases between them. Germline CDR1 SGHNT, CDR2 YYREEE (reference sequence).

The chain employs TRBV19 and TRBJ1-2; possibly TRBD1 for D (5 bases). CDR1 is LNHDA and CDR2 is SQIVND in the germline V gene (reference sequence). V lost 5 bases to trimming and J lost 6 bases, with 16 bases between them. The CDR3 runs to 14 residues. CDR3 loop: CASSPPGVRHGYTF. In nucleotides, the CDR3 is TGTGCCAGTAGTCCCCCGGGGGTTCGACATGGCTACACCTTC.

V is TRBV30 and J is TRBJ1-1, with D unclear. Trimming left V 3 bases short and J 3 bases short, with 14 bases between. The CDR3 length is 14 residues. Germline CDR1 is GTSNPN and CDR2 is SVGIG (reference sequence). In nucleotides, the CDR3 is TGTGCCTGGAGACCCAAGTTCGGGGACACTGAAGCTTTCTTT. Protein product: CAWRPKFGDTEAFF.